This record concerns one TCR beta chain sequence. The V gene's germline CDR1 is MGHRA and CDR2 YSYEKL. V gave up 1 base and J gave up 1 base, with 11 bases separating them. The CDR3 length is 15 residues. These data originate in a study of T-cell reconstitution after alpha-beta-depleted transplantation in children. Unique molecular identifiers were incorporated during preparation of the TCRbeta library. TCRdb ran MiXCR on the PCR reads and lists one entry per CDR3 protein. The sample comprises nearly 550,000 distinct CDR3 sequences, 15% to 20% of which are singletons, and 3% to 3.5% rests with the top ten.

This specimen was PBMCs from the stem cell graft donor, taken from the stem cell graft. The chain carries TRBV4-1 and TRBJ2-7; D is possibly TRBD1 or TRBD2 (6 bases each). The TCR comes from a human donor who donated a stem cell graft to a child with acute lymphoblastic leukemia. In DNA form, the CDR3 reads TGCGCCAGCAGCCAAGGCAGAGGGGGGTCCTACGAGCAGTACTTC. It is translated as CASSQGRGGSYEQYF.